What follows is one TCR beta chain and its context. What it binds is not known. The germline CDR1 and CDR2 sequences are MNHEY and SMNVEV (reference sequence). The CDR3 consists of 15 residues. Trimming took 7 bases from V and 7 from J, leaving 17 bases between them. These data belong to a study of cytotoxic CD8 clonotypes in ibrutinib-treated CLL. On the study more broadly: For this cohort, patients were about a dozen relapsed/refractory and some 15 treatment-naive, while about 17 were IGHV unmutated.

The repertoire was sequenced with immunoSEQ multiplex PCR; TCRdb's copy has only in-frame clones and lacks some. The profile shows some 150,000 clones, around 77% of them singletons. Study conclusions and caveats: Contraction or stability on treatment was seen for public clonotypes, which were uncommon.

The origin of this receptor is a human donor with chronic lymphocytic leukemia. Material: PBMCs, obtained after 12 months of ibrutinib treatment. The chain links TRBV27 to TRBJ1-6; tentatively, D is TRBD1 (5 bases). The CDR3 here is CASTPGAGRNSPLHF. The CDR3 DNA reads as TGTGCCAGCACCCCGGGAGCAGGGCGAAATTCACCCCTCCACTTT.